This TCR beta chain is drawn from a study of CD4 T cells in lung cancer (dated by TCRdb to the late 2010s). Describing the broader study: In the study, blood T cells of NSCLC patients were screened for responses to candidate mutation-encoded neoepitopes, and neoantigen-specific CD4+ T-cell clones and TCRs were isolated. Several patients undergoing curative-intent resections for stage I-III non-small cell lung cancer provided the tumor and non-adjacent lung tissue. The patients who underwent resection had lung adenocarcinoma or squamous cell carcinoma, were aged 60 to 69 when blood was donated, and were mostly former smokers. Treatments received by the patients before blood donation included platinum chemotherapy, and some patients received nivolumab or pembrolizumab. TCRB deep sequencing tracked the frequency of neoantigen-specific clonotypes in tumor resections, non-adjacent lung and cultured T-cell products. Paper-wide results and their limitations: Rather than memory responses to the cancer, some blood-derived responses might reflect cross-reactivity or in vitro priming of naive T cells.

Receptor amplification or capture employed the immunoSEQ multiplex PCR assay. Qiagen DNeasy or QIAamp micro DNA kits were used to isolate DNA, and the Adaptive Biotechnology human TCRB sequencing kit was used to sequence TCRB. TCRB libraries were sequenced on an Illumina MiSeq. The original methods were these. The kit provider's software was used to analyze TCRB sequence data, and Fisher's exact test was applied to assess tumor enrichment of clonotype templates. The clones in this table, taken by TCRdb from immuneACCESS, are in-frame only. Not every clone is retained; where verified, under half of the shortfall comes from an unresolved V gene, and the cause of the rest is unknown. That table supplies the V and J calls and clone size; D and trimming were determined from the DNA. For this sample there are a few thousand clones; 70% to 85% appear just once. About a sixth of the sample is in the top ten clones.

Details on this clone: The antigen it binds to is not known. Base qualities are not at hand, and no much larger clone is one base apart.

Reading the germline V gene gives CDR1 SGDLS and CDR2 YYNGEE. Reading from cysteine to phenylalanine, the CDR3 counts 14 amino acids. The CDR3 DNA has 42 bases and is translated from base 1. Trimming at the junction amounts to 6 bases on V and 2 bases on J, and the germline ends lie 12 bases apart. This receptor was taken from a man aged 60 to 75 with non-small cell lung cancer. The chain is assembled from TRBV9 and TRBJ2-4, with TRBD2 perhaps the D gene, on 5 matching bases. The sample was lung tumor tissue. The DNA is TGTGCCAGCACCCCTAGCTTCACCAAAAACATTCAGTACTTC. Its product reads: CASTPSFTKNIQYF.